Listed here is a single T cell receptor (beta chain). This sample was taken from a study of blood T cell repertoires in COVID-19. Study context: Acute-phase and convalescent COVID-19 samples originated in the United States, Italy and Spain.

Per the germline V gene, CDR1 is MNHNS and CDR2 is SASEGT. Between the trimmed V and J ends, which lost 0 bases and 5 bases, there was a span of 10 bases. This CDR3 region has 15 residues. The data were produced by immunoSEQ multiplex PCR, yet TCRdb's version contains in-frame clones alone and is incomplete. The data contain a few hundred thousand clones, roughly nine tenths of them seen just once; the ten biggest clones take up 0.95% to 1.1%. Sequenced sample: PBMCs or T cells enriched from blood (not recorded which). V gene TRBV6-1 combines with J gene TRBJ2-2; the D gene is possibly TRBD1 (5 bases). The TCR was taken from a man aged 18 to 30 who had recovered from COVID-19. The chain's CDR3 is CASSEASGSTGELFF. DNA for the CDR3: TGTGCCAGCAGTGAAGCGTCAGGGTCAACCGGGGAGCTGTTTTTT.